A single sample is the source of the 18 T cell receptor beta chains below, sequenced in a study of naive and memory T cell subsets (dated by TCRdb to about 2017). This specimen's treatment or condition label, per the study, means: skin biopsy from PPD injection site in Mantoux-positive individual. Using 3' ligation of a UMI-containing oligonucleotide to TCR cDNA, the study laid out a robust and sensitive protocol to amplify, sequence and analyze TCRs. Receptor amplification or capture employed UMI-ligation and nested PCR. The sample was run on an Illumina MiSeq. The ligated cDNA was amplified by four rounds of PCR, in which nested alpha and beta constant region primers were used together with the SP2 primer. The raw public reads went through TCRdb reprocessing: fastp at Q25, MiXCR clone calling, in-frame beta chains kept. Rows with a matching CDR3 protein are joined into one entry that keeps the most common DNA and genes. A total of about 14,000 distinct CDR3 sequences appear in this sample, around 5.5% of them only once. Around 8% of the sample is in the top ten clones.

Source: skin, taken from a tuberculin skin test site. The receptors were sampled from an adult in good health.

This clonotype was recorded a few times. The V and J genes are TRBV5-6 and TRBJ2-7, with D perhaps TRBD1 (6 bases). In germline, CDR1 is SGHDT, CDR2 YYEEEE. V was trimmed by 4 bases and J by 5 bases, leaving 31 bases between them. The CDR3 has 19 residues. Here the CDR3 reads CASSPDPTGRNFGRHEQYF. For the CDR3, the DNA is TGTGCCAGCAGCCCCGACCCGACAGGAAGGAACTTCGGTCGCCACGAGCAGTACTTC.

In the case of this clonotype: A single base separates this from a much larger clone, so it may be a read error. The J gene is TRBJ2-2, the V gene TRBV7-2; weak D call: TRBD1 (6 bases). Germline V CDR1 and CDR2: SGHTA, FQGNSA. This CDR3 spans 14 amino acids. The CDR3 is CASSFDRTTGVLFF. The CDR3 DNA reads TGTGCCAGCAGCTTCGACAGGACAACCGGGGTGCTGTTTTTT.

Many counts were recorded for this clonotype. V and J are TRBV10-3 and TRBJ1-2; D gene unclear. Germline V gene sequence: CDR1 ENHRY, CDR2 SYGVKD. The CDR3 consists of 14 residues. V was shortened by 4 bases and J by 7 bases, with 16 bases between the two germline ends. CDR3 nucleotide sequence: TGTGCCATCAGTGGAATTAAGGAGGCGGGTGGCTACACCTTC. As protein: CAISGIKEAGGYTF.

This clonotype was seen repeatedly, ten times or more. V gene TRBV4-3 combines with J gene TRBJ2-3; TRBD2 matches at 9 bases. Germline V gene sequence: CDR1 LGHNA, CDR2 YSLEER. J was trimmed by 5 bases and V by 0 bases; bases with no gene match: 3. CDR3 length: 15 residues. The CDR3 DNA is TGCGCCAGCAGCCAAGAGCGGGGGGGCGTAGATACGCAGTATTTT. Translating gives CASSQERGGVDTQYF.

By sample share, this clonotype is medium-sized (0.01 to 0.1%). The chain combines TRBV12-3 or TRBV12-4 with TRBJ1-2, with no clear D. The germline V and J ends were trimmed by 2 bases and 8 bases, with 12 bases remaining between them. The CDR3 spans 13 residues. The CDR3 DNA reads as TGTGCCAGCAGTTTACTGGAACAGCTAGGCTACACCTTC. It specifies CASSLLEQLGYTF.

Note on this clonotype: A read error may be the cause here, since a much bigger clone is one base away. This chain connects TRBV18 to TRBJ2-7, with a tentative D call TRBD2 (6 bases). Germline CDR1 is KGHSH and CDR2 is LQKENI. The length of the CDR3 is 14 residues. In DNA form, the CDR3 reads TGTGTCAGCTCCTTGATCGAGACTAGTGCCGAGCAGTACTTC. This codes for CVSSLIETSAEQYF.

This clonotype was recorded many times. The chain carries TRBV5-1 and TRBJ2-1; 9 nucleotides match TRBD2. Germline V gene data show CDR1 as SGHRS and CDR2 as YFSETQ. The CDR3 extends over 16 amino acids. The J segment lost 10 bases and the V segment lost 4 bases, leaving 15 bases of the junction unmatched. The DNA for the CDR3 is TGCGCCAGCAGCCCGGTCGGGGCGGGGGGGGGCCAGGAGCAGTTCTTC. It is translated as CASSPVGAGGGQEQFF.

This clonotype was recorded many times. CDR3 loop: CASSQGTSVWETQYF. As DNA, the CDR3 is TGCGCCAGCAGCCAGGGGACTAGCGTGTGGGAGACCCAGTACTTC. The V and J genes are TRBV4-3 and TRBJ2-5; 10 bases map to TRBD2. The CDR3 loop spans 15 amino acids. The ends lost 3 bases at V and 5 bases at J; junction bases unmatched: 6. Germline V gene data show CDR1 as LGHNA and CDR2 as YSLEER.

The chain recombines TRBV6-2 or TRBV6-3 with TRBJ1-1; no definite D call. V lost 5 bases and J 1 base, leaving 8 bases between the germline ends. This CDR3 has 13 residues. Germline CDR1 reads MNHEY; CDR2 reads SVGEGT. The CDR3 sequence is CASSRPRNTEAFF. In nucleotides, the CDR3 is TGTGCCAGCAGTCGACCCAGGAACACTGAAGCTTTCTTT.

The sample holds many counts of this clonotype. The chain joins TRBV2 to TRBJ2-2; 7 nucleotides line up with TRBD1. V shed 5 bases, J shed 3 bases, and the junction held 3 bases outside the gene matches. The germline V gene has CDR1 SNHLY and CDR2 FYNNEI. This CDR3 has 14 amino acids. Here the CDR3 DNA reads TGTGCCAGCAGTCGACAGGGTCACACCGGGGAGCTGTTTTTT. Protein product: CASSRQGHTGELFF.

Ten or more counts support this clonotype. This chain links TRBV12-3 or TRBV12-4 with TRBJ2-2; weak D call: TRBD1 (6 bases). CDR3 length: 15 residues. V was shortened by 10 bases and J by 4 bases, with 19 bases between the two germline ends. CDR3 in DNA: TGTGCCACCTCCCCCCCGGGACACAGCACCGGGGAGCTGTTTTTT. Residues: CATSPPGHSTGELFF.

The J gene is TRBJ2-5, the V gene TRBV19, with D hard to call. V lost 5 bases and J lost 0, with 7 bases in between. From germline, CDR1 is LNHDA and CDR2 SQIVND (reference sequence). The CDR3 runs 13 residues. The CDR3 sequence: CASSSAYQETQYF. CDR3 bases: TGTGCCAGTAGTTCCGCGTACCAAGAGACCCAGTACTTC. Complete variable domain (other parts from reference TRBV19 and TRBJ2-5): DGGITQSPKYLFRKEGQNVTLSCEQNLNHDAMYWYRQDPGQGLRLIYYSQIVNDFQKGDIAEGYSVSREKKESFPLTVTSAQKNPTAFYLCASSSAYQETQYFGPGTRLLVL.

The rearrangement joins TRBV5-1 to TRBJ2-5; 7 nucleotides agree with TRBD1. The CDR3 runs 14 residues. With 2 bases clipped from V and 5 bases from J, the junction kept 6 bases outside the gene matches. Per the germline V gene, CDR1 is SGHRS and CDR2 is YFSETQ. As DNA, the CDR3 is TGCGCCAGCAGCTTACGACAGGGCGGGGAGACCCAGTACTTC. Protein: CASSLRQGGETQYF.

This clonotype was counted at least ten times. The chain employs TRBV30 and TRBJ2-2; weak D call: TRBD1 (5 bases). The CDR3 is 13 amino acids. Germline loops: CDR1 GTSNPN, CDR2 SVGIG (reference sequence). Trimming left V 7 bases short and J 4 bases short, with 13 bases between. CDR3 amino acids: CASPRGGTGELFF. The CDR3 DNA sequence: TGTGCCTCCCCTAGGGGCGGCACCGGGGAGCTGTTTTTT.

Many counts were recorded for this clonotype. J is TRBJ2-1 and V is TRBV12-3 or TRBV12-4; D unclear. The V end was cut by 5 bases, the J end by 1 base, with 12 bases between. The length of the CDR3 is 15 residues. CDR3 in amino acids: CASSVSGSSYNEQFF. The DNA of the CDR3 is TGTGCCAGCAGTGTATCCGGGTCATCCTACAATGAGCAGTTCTTC.

This clonotype was picked up many times. The chain employs TRBV12-3 or TRBV12-4 and TRBJ1-2; 8 nucleotides agree with TRBD1. This CDR3 comprises 14 residues. Trimming at V came to 8 bases and at J to 2 bases, leaving 7 bases not matched to a gene. DNA for the CDR3: TGTGCCAGCCATTCCCAGGGGGCGAACTATGGCTACACCTTC. This sequence encodes CASHSQGANYGYTF.

This clonotype was found many times. The chain has TRBV20-1 and TRBJ2-7; D might be TRBD1 (6 bases). Germline V gene sequence: CDR1 DFQATT, CDR2 SNEGSKA (reference sequence). V was shortened by 2 bases and J by 5 bases, with 13 bases between the two germline ends. The CDR3 contains 13 residues. Here the CDR3 DNA reads TGCAGTGCTAGATCCGAGACAGGTAACGAGCAGTACTTC. Its protein is CSARSETGNEQYF.

This clonotype counts as medium-sized. The rearrangement links TRBV20-1 to TRBJ2-4, with D perhaps TRBD1 (5 bases). This CDR3 is 15 amino acids long. V lost 2 bases and J 3 bases, leaving 14 bases between the germline ends. CDR1 is DFQATT and CDR2 is SNEGSKA in the germline V gene (reference sequence). The CDR3 spells CSARLVRADKNIQYF. CDR3 coding DNA: TGCAGTGCTAGATTGGTCAGGGCAGACAAAAACATTCAGTACTTC.